Listed below are T cell receptor beta chains from one sample, sequenced in a study of blood T cell repertoires in COVID-19. The assay was immunoSEQ multiplex PCR, and TCRdb's table has in-frame clones only and misses some. This sample has 250,000 to 300,000 clones; about 89% occur once, and the top ten carry less than 2.5%. Sequences were obtained from peripheral blood. The receptors were sampled from a man between 50 and 59 years old with acute or convalescent COVID-19. Both conserved end residues are part of each CDR3. A D gene is named only where the DNA matches it firmly. Clone sizes are given selectively: once, few, many, or a class where the clone is expanded.

TRBD2 16 TRBJ2-7 NA TRBV5-1 CASSLAGLIHSYEQYF TGCGCCAGCAGCTTAGCGGGGCTGATCCACTCCTACGAGCAGTACTTC
TRBD2 15 TRBJ2-1 once TRBV30 CAWSVALAGGFEQFF TGTGCCTGGAGTGTGGCCTTAGCGGGGGGGTTTGAGCAGTTCTTC
TRBD1 17 TRBJ2-1 NA TRBV27 CASSFPQTGVGYNEQFF TGTGCCAGCAGTTTCCCCCAGACAGGGGTCGGGTACAATGAGCAGTTCTTC
NA 11 TRBJ2-3 NA TRBV11-3 CASGHLNTQYF TGTGCCAGCGGGCACCTTAATACGCAGTATTTT
NA 11 TRBJ1-1 once TRBV25-1 CASTRNTEAFF TGTGCCAGCACCAGAAACACTGAAGCTTTCTTT
NA 13 TRBJ2-7 NA TRBV27 CASSPGGVREQYF TGTGCCAGCAGTCCCGGCGGGGTGAGGGAGCAGTACTTC
NA 13 TRBJ1-1 NA TRBV14 CASSLLQGTEAFF TGTGCCAGCAGCCTGCTGCAGGGCACTGAAGCTTTCTTT
TRBD1 18 TRBJ1-1 NA TRBV29-1 CSVEDLIGTGVMFAEAFF TGCAGCGTTGAAGATCTAATCGGGACAGGGGTTATGTTCGCTGAAGCTTTCTTT
NA 13 TRBJ2-1 NA TRBV6-6 CASSPPPGDEQFF TGTGCCAGCAGCCCACCTCCAGGGGATGAGCAGTTCTTC
TRBD2 16 TRBJ2-2 once TRBV11-2 CASSWGAGANTGELFF TGTGCCAGCAGCTGGGGCGCGGGGGCGAACACCGGGGAGCTGTTTTTT
NA 17 TRBJ1-5 few TRBV2 CASSEIRPPVQSAPAHF TGTGCCAGCAGTGAAATCAGGCCTCCCGTTCAATCAGCCCCAGCGCATTTT
TRBD1 17 TRBJ2-1 NA TRBV5-1 CASSLRSTGGSYNEQFF TGCGCCAGCAGCTTACGATCGACAGGGGGCTCCTACAATGAGCAGTTCTTC
NA 16 TRBJ1-2 NA TRBV18 CASSPPAGGQNYGYTF TGTGCCAGCTCACCACCGGCTGGCGGTCAAAACTATGGCTACACCTTC
NA 14 TRBJ1-6 NA TRBV25-1 CASSEGGYNSPLHF TGTGCCAGCAGTGAAGGCGGATATAATTCACCCCTCCACTTT
NA 15 TRBJ1-1 NA TRBV7-9 CASSRATGPSTEAFF TGTGCCAGCAGCCGAGCGACAGGCCCCAGCACTGAAGCTTTCTTT
TRBD1 13 TRBJ1-1 NA TRBV30 CACQGGMNTEAFF TGTGCCTGCCAGGGGGGTATGAACACTGAAGCTTTCTTT
NA 12 TRBJ2-7 NA TRBV10-1 CASSESRVGQYF TGCGCCAGCAGTGAGTCCAGGGTCGGGCAGTACTTC
TRBD1 14 TRBJ1-1 NA TRBV19 CASSIQGQGAGAFF TGTGCCAGTAGTATACAAGGACAGGGGGCTGGAGCTTTCTTT
TRBD2 17 TRBJ2-7 NA TRBV7-9 CASSLVFGGSSSYEQYF TGTGCCAGCAGCTTAGTATTCGGCGGGAGTTCCTCCTACGAGCAGTACTTC
TRBD1 15 TRBJ1-6 NA TRBV18 CASSATGGRNSPLHF TGTGCCAGCTCAGCAACAGGGGGTAGAAATTCACCCCTCCACTTT
TRBD2 15 TRBJ2-3 NA TRBV5-6 CASSSLAASTDTQYF TGTGCCAGCAGTTCCCTAGCGGCTAGCACAGATACGCAGTATTTT
NA 14 TRBJ2-1 NA TRBV7-2 CASSLVGWGDEQFF TGTGCCAGCAGCTTAGTGGGTTGGGGGGATGAGCAGTTCTTC
NA 14 TRBJ1-6 NA TRBV14 CASSQESRGSPLHF TGTGCCAGCAGCCAAGAAAGTCGGGGGTCACCCCTCCACTTT
TRBD1 13 TRBJ1-6 NA TRBV6-4 CASSIGQDSPLHF TGTGCCAGCAGTATTGGACAGGATTCACCCCTCCACTTT
NA 11 TRBJ2-3 NA TRBV7-9 CASSPADTQYF TGTGCCAGCAGCCCCGCGGATACGCAGTATTTT
TRBD1 14 TRBJ1-6 NA TRBV11-2 CASSLDRLWSPLHF TGTGCCAGCAGCCTGGACAGGCTGTGGTCACCCCTCCACTTT
TRBD2 15 TRBJ2-5 NA TRBV2 CASSQTSGGAETQYF TGTGCCAGCAGCCAGACTAGCGGGGGGGCGGAGACCCAGTACTTC
TRBD2 15 TRBJ2-7 NA TRBV7-2 CASSFGDYSSYEQYF TGTGCCAGCAGCTTTGGGGACTACAGCTCCTACGAGCAGTACTTC
TRBD1 16 TRBJ2-2 NA TRBV18 CASSPSGTGHIGELFF TGTGCCAGCTCCCCGTCCGGGACAGGGCACATCGGGGAGCTGTTTTTT
NA 14 TRBJ1-1 NA TRBV12-5 CASGTGTLNTEAFF TGTGCTAGTGGAACAGGGACCTTGAACACTGAAGCTTTCTTT
NA 14 TRBJ2-7 NA TRBV5-4 CASSPGAGSYEQYF TGTGCCAGCAGCCCGGGCGCGGGCTCCTACGAGCAGTACTTC
NA 15 TRBJ1-1 NA TRBV5-5 CASSFLDSLNTEAFF TGTGCCAGCAGCTTCCTGGACAGCCTGAACACTGAAGCTTTCTTT
TRBD1 14 TRBJ1-1 NA TRBV29-1 CSATTSTGSTEAFF TGCAGCGCAACCACATCGACAGGGAGCACTGAAGCTTTCTTT
NA 13 TRBJ1-5 once TRBV3-1/TRBV3-2 CASSQTHPGSQVF TGTGCCAGCAGCCAAACCCACCCTGGCAGCCAGGTTTTT
NA 14 TRBJ1-1 NA TRBV2 CASSDREEWRMAFF TGTGCCAGCAGTGACAGGGAGGAATGGCGGATGGCTTTCTTT
TRBD1 16 TRBJ1-5 NA TRBV5-8 CASSFDRGGGNQPQHF TGTGCCAGCAGCTTTGACAGGGGTGGAGGCAATCAGCCCCAGCATTTT
TRBD1 15 TRBJ1-4 NA TRBV7-9 CASAMGNRGAEKLFF TGTGCCAGCGCCATGGGGAACAGGGGGGCTGAAAAACTGTTTTTT